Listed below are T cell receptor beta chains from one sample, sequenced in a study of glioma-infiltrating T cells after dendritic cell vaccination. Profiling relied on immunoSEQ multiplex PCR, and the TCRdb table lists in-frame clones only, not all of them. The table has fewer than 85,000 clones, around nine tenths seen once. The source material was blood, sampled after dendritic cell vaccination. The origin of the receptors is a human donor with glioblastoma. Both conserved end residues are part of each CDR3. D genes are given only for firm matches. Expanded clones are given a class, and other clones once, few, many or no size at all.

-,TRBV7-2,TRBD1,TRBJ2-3,TGTGCCAGCAGTTCAGGGGGAGTCACAGATACGCAGTATTTT,CASSSGGVTDTQYF
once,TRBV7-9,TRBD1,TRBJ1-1,TGTGCCAGTCGGACAGGGCAATCTGGAGCTTTCTTT,CASRTGQSGAFF
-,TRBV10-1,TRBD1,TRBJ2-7,TGCGCCAGCAGTGATCTTGGGACAGTAGGAAACGAGCAGTACTTC,CASSDLGTVGNEQYF
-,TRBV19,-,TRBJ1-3,TGTGCCAGTAGTATCCTACCGGGGGACACCATATATTTT,CASSILPGDTIYF
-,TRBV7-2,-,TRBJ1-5,TGTGCCAGCAGTTTCAGCCGGGGGCAGCCCCAGCATTTT,CASSFSRGQPQHF
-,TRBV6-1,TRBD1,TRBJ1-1,TGTGCCAGCAGTGTGGGGACAGGCGAGACTGAAGCTTTCTTT,CASSVGTGETEAFF
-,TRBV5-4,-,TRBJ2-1,TGTGCCAGCAGCTTGACGGGGGGCGCGGGTGAGCAGTTCTTC,CASSLTGGAGEQFF
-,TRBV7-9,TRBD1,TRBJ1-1,TGTGCCAGCAGTCGCCCGGGACAGTATGGCACTGAAGCTTTCTTT,CASSRPGQYGTEAFF
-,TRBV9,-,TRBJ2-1,TGTGCCAGCAGCGAGGAGGGACTCGGGAGCTCCTACAATGAGCAGTTCTTC,CASSEEGLGSSYNEQFF
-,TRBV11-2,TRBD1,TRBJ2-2,TGTGCCAGCAGAAAAGGGACAGCTGTGAACACCGGGGAGCTGTTTTTT,CASRKGTAVNTGELFF
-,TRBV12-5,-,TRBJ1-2,TGTGCTAGTGGTTTGTTAGCGGGGGGCAGGGGTGGCTACACCTTC,CASGLLAGGRGGYTF
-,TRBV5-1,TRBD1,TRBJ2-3,TGCGCCAGCAGCTTGGAGGGACAGGCTATCACAGATACGCAGTATTTT,CASSLEGQAITDTQYF
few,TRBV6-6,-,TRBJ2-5,TGTGCCAGCAGCAGCCGGGACATACAAGAGACCCAGTACTTC,CASSSRDIQETQYF
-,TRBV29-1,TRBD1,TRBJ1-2,TGCAGCGTTGAAGGGACAGGGTCTGGCTACACCTTC,CSVEGTGSGYTF
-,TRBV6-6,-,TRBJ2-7,TGTGCCAGCAGTTACTCCCGGGACTACGAGCAGTACTTC,CASSYSRDYEQYF
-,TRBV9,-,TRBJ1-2,TGTGCCAGCAGCCCCTTGAACTATGGCTACACCTTC,CASSPLNYGYTF
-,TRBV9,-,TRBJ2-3,TGTGCCAGCAGCGTAGACTCGGCGGTGGTCACAGATACGCAGTATTTT,CASSVDSAVVTDTQYF
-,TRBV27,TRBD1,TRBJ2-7,TGTGCCAGCAGTTCGAGGACAGGGACCTACGAGCAGTACTTC,CASSSRTGTYEQYF
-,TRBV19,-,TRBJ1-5,TGTGCCAGTACAACCGGGATCCTACTATACAATCAGCCCCAGCATTTT,CASTTGILLYNQPQHF
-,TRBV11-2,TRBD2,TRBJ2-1,TGTGCCAGCAGCTTAACTAGCGTAATGCGGGTGTTCTTC,CASSLTSVMRVFF
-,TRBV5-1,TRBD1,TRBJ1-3,TGCGCCAGCAGCCATGGACAGGGTAATGTGGGAAACACCATATATTTT,CASSHGQGNVGNTIYF
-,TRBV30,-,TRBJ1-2,TGTGCCTGGAGTGGGTCAGGGCCTGGCTACACCTTC,CAWSGSGPGYTF
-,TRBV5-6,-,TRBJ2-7,TGTGCCAGCAGCTGGAAAGGGGATAGACAGCAGTACTTC,CASSWKGDRQQYF
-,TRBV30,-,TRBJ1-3,TGTGCCTGGACAGTTTCTGGAAACACCATATATTTT,CAWTVSGNTIYF
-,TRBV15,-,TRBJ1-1,TGTGCCACCAGCCAAGAGAACGCAGGGGTAGGAGCTTTCTTT,CATSQENAGVGAFF